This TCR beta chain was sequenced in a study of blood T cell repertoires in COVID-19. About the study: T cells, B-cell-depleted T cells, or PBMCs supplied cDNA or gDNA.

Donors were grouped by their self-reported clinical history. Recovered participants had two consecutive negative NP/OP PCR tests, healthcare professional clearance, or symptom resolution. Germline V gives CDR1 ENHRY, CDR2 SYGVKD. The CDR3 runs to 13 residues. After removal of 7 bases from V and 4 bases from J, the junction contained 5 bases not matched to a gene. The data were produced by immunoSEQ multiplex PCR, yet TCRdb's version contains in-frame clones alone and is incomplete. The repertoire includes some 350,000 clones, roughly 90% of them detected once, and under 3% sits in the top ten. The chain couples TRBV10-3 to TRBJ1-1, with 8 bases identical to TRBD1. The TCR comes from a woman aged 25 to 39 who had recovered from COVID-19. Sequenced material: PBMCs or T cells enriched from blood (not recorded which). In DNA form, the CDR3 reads TGTGCCATCAAAGGACAGGGTTTCACTGAAGCTTTCTTT. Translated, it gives CAIKGQGFTEAFF.